The clone carrying this T cell receptor (beta chain) turned up a few times. The sample originates from a study of beta chain features in type 1 diabetes. The study reverse transcribed the entire isolated RNA, so it sequenced expressed TCRB transcripts. TCRdb's table, derived via immunoSEQ multiplex PCR, lists solely in-frame clones and lacks some. This sample carries under 900,000 clones, roughly 16% of them seen once, and the ten largest clones take 0.023%. Staining for CD45RO/CCR7/CD25/CD127/CD95/CD27 allowed sorting of CD4+ naive, central memory, regulatory and stem cell-like memory cells. V lost 4 bases to trimming and J lost 10 bases, with 8 bases between them. Germline V gene sequence: CDR1 MDHEN, CDR2 SYDVKM. The CDR3 runs to 11 residues.

The source of this sequence is a woman under 30 in good health. The chain uses TRBV28 and TRBJ2-1; no definite D call. The sequenced material came from naive CD4+ T cells from blood. CDR3 nucleotides: TGTGCCAGCAGTTGGTCCCGAGAGCAGTTCTTC. Translating gives CASSWSREQFF.